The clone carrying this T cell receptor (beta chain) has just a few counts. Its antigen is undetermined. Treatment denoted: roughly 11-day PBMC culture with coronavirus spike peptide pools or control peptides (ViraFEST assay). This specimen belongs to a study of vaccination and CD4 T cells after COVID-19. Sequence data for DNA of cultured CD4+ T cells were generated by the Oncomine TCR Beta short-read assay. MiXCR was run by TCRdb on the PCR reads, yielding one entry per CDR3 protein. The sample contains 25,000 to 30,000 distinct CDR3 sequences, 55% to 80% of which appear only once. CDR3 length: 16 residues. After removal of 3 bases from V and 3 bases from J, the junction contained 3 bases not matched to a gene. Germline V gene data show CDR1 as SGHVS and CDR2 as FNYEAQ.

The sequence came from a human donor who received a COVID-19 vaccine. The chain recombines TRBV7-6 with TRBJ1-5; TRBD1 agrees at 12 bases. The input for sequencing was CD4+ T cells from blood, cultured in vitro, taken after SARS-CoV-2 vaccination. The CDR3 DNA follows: TGTGCCAGCAGCTTGGGGACAGGGGGCACCAATCAGCCCCAGCATTTT. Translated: CASSLGTGGTNQPQHF.